Given below is one TCR beta chain in context. There is no known antigen for this receptor. Nothing much larger sits one base from this clone, and base qualities are not available. V loses 5 bases, J loses 4 bases, and the germline ends lie 8 bases apart. The germline V gene (reference sequence) specifies SEHNR as CDR1 and FQNEAQ as CDR2. The CDR3 spans 12 residues, from the cysteine through the phenylalanine. Here the CDR3 DNA is all that survives: 36 bases in frame from base 1. The cohort was made up of several hundred healthy bone marrow donors. At the time of sampling, every cohort member was nominally healthy, though immune exposures that went unrecorded were likely present. The donor tested CMV seropositive and was one of the 289 seropositive cohort members. Each donor provided a peripheral blood sample, and peripheral blood mononuclear cells were used for TCR beta sequencing. The Qiagen DNeasy Blood Extraction Kit was used to extract genomic DNA from the blood cell samples.

The library relied on the immunoSEQ multiplex PCR assay. For the multiplex PCR, a mixture combining 60 forward primers for TCR Vbeta segments and 13 reverse primers for TCR Jbeta segments was used. Amplification of the CDR3 region of rearranged TCR beta genes was performed with a multiplex PCR assay on genomic DNA. The amplified TCR beta libraries were sequenced on the Illumina HiSeq System as 87-base-pair reads. The authors' pipeline ran thus. A later analysis tallied around 87 million unique TCR beta chains across the 666 repertoires, and approximately 11 million of those chains were shared by two or more donors. Raw reads were error-corrected and collapsed into unique sequences with a nearest-neighbor algorithm that merged closely related sequences to remove PCR and sequencing errors. Alignment of CDR3 sequences to IMGT reference sequences was used to assign V, D and J gene segments. For a sequence to be retained, a match of at least six nucleotides to both a V gene segment and a J gene segment was required. Rearrangements were called productive when the CDR3 lacked stop codons and stayed in frame with V and J; all others were non-productive. Following IMGT convention, CDR3 was defined as the stretch from the second conserved V-encoded cysteine to the conserved J-encoded phenylalanine. Sequences without an unambiguous match to a single V gene segment were excluded from the earlier analysis of about 630 of the donors. An earlier analysis of 587 of the donors classified V segments as functional when productive rearrangements were above 56.7% and as segregating when the standard deviation between donors was above 5%. A statistical classification framework was built for diagnosing cytomegalovirus status from the catalog of TCR beta chain sequences. In a later analysis, TCR nucleotide sequences were compared against IMGT/GENE-DB human TR gene sequences so that V and J genes could be assigned. A later analysis assigned CDR3 sequences and most-parsimonious VDJ recombination scenarios with the TCRdist pipeline. A later analysis defined each TCR beta chain by its CDR3 amino acid sequence plus V-gene family, and excluded reads lacking a unique V-gene family. As a way to deal with suspected cross-contamination and a sequencing artifact, a later analysis dropped approximately 570 nucleotide sequences that were highly shared and had low generation probability. For each public chain, a later analysis derived a clonal expansion index from normalized ranks of inferred template counts within each repertoire. A later analysis computed generation probabilities with a VDJ recombination model fitted to out-of-frame rearrangements, and checked the results against IGoR. In a later analysis, TCR-TCR, TCR-HLA and TCR-CMV co-occurrence was scored with hypergeometric tests, and a repertoire-size bias correction was applied to TCR pairs. In a later analysis, false discovery rates were estimated by permuting HLA or CMV assignments 20 times. In a later analysis, co-occurring TCRs were grouped with DBSCAN, and TCRdist sequence similarity was added when clustering was performed within HLA-allele-positive subsets. Co-occurrence clustering excluded repertoires with fewer than 30,000 or more than 120,000 public chains, plus five with anomalous nucleotide sharing. TCRdb mirrors the immuneACCESS table, restricted to in-frame sequences. Some clones are absent from its copies; in checked studies, under half trace to an unresolved V gene, and the reason for the others is unknown. V and J calls and clone size are as listed in that table; D and trimming were resolved from the DNA. Within this sample are about 160,000 clones, with around 84% of them counted one time only. Jointly, the top ten make up about 2% of the sample.

The data stem from a study of cytomegalovirus exposure and HLA in healthy donors (dated by TCRdb to about 2017). About the study as a whole: In an earlier analysis of approximately 640 of the donors, 250 to 350 Gb of sequence data and 90 million to 120 million unique TCR beta sequences from approximately 180 million T cells were reported. An early release that covered roughly 600 HLA-typed donors contained around 300 gigabases of sequencing data and about 84 million unique TCR sequences. Among the roughly 430 genotyped donors, around 81% belonged to the genetic ancestry cluster associated with self-reported Caucasian donors. The study aimed to test whether cataloging public T cell receptors could reveal signatures of past pathogen exposure. The study profiled the T cell repertoires of around 700 subjects by immunosequencing and related them to cytomegalovirus serostatus. Along with the approximately 670-subject first cohort, a separate validation cohort of more than 90 different subjects was used. The study combined high-throughput TCR immunosequencing, statistical association of individual TCRs with disease status, and machine learning to predict cytomegalovirus infection status. A later analysis re-analyzed previously published TCR beta repertoires from 666 donors and added high-resolution HLA genotyping to study TCR occurrence patterns. In the later analysis, no new phenotypic data were used to find candidate immune exposures; instead, reliance was placed on TCR beta sequences and their occurrence across donors. An earlier analysis of about 600 of the donors used high-throughput TCR beta sequencing to judge whether each TCR beta V gene segment behaved as functional or pseudogenic. Donor age, sex, ethnicity and CMV serostatus were collected together with the repertoire data. A later genetic analysis took genome-wide SNP genotypes for about three fifths of the 666 donors and used that subset as a discovery cohort. All discovery cohort repertoires had been generated on a single sequencing platform. HLA typing covered class I and class II loci at four-digit resolution. Typing coverage varied by locus: about 620-630 donors for A, B, C, DRB1 and DQB1; approximately 500 for DQA1; around 610 for DPA1; roughly 450 for DPB1. Roughly five DR-DQ haplotypes were handled as single units for association and clustering because linkage in the cohort was strong. Across approximately 400 genotyped donors of the cohort, an average of approximately 200,000 unique TCR beta nucleotide sequences per donor were sequenced, and approximately 17% of those sequences were non-productive.

Findings and caveats that apply to the study as a whole: In a later analysis, TCR association rates were found to vary across HLA loci, with the most associated TCRs seen for DRB1 alleles and the fewest for HLA-C alleles. An earlier analysis of 587 of the donors showed that most TCR beta V segments appeared in productive rearrangements either about 90% or about 30% of the time, which broadly matched IMGT annotations. In this cohort, only TCR beta chains were sequenced, and detectable features were limited by the absence of alpha or paired-chain data. In a later genetic analysis, fewer N-insertions in productive TCRs were reported among donors in an Asian-associated ancestry cluster than the approximately 710-donor mean. V-gene and J-gene trimming of TCR beta chains was associated with a missense DCLRE1C variant in a later genetic analysis, and the association was replicated in an independent cohort. The authors suggested that the approach could potentially be extended to other disease states and immunological phenotypes. Because HLA typing was unavailable for some donors at each locus, only the typed subset was used in association tests. In the study, approximately 160 TCR beta chains were listed as associated with cytomegalovirus. In a later analysis, HLA-associated TCR beta chains showed more clonal expansion and lower generation probabilities than non-associated chains that were equally common. A later analysis found that most CMV-associated TCR beta chains appeared HLA-restricted, with HLA associations seemingly driven largely by CMV exposure. When HLA alleles, especially DR and DQ, strongly co-occurred, TCR associations were difficult to assign to individual alleles. Correlated functional status among segregating V segments might be attributable to linkage disequilibrium, but an unknown experimental factor could not be ruled out. A cluster of highly shared sequence variants was judged likely to be a technical artifact of the sequencing pipeline. Most TCR sequences were observed very rarely across donors, whereas some public TCRs were present in many individuals. Immune exposure information for the cohort was limited to CMV serostatus. Because counts were too low, seventeen rarely observed V segments, including chromosome 9 orphons, were excluded from the earlier analysis of roughly 580 of the donors. Some IMGT-functional V segments, including TRBV6-2 and TRBV6-3, could not be told apart with the 87-base-pair reads, so those segments were excluded. Several of the top co-occurrence clusters appeared to be linked to parvovirus B19, influenza, CMV and Epstein-Barr virus, according to a later analysis. In vitro tests confirmed that a few of the cytomegalovirus-associated TCR beta chains recognize cytomegalovirus antigens. In a later analysis, 15,000 to 20,000 TCR beta sequences were associated with specific HLA alleles at a false discovery rate of 0.05. A further reported finding was that TCR beta sequences accurately predicted the HLA-A and HLA-B alleles for most subjects in the first cohort. Presence/absence analyses assumed roughly uniform sequencing depth across donors, an assumption that may not hold. The classifier was reported to diagnose cytomegalovirus status with high specificity and sensitivity in both the original cohort and the validation cohort.

The chain was built from TRBV7-9 and TRBJ1-1, with the D segment identity uncertain. The receptor comes from a man between 18 and 29 years old in good health and CMV-seropositive. Sequencing was carried out using PBMCs. The sequence in DNA is TGTGCCAGCAGCCATAGCCGCACTGAAGCTTTCTTT. Translated, this gives CASSHSRTEAFF.